This record concerns one T cell receptor (beta chain) sequence. It has no known antigen specificity. No much larger clonotype is one base removed from it; base qualities were not supplied. The immunoSEQ Assay, a bias-controlled multiplex PCR, was used to amplify TCRbeta CDR3 regions from genomic DNA. For the original study's pipeline: The number of nucleated cells in each sample was estimated from the amplification of reference gene primers within the assay. To quantify the absolute abundance of each unique TCRbeta CDR3 rearrangement, sequence reads were collapsed and filtered. For each sample, productive Simpson clonality was calculated as the square root of Simpson's diversity index over productive rearrangements. The immuneACCESS repertoire file appears here via TCRdb, limited to in-frame rearrangements. These files lack a portion of the clones; in checked studies, under half of the deficit traces to unresolved V genes, and the cause of the others is not known. V, J and clone size reflect that table, while D and trimming were determined from the DNA. This sample is represented by about 210,000 clones; more than 75% of them were singletons. The ten largest account for about 12% of the sample.

The data belong to a study of blood T cell repertoires in COVID-19 (TCRdb year 2020). As for the study more broadly: Collaborator samples came from the United States, Italy and Spain and covered acute and convalescent phases of COVID-19. The material from the prospective study consisted of cDNA or gDNA derived from T cells, B-cell-depleted T cells, or PBMCs. Subjects who had been exposed to COVID-19, were actively infected with it, or had recovered from it provided the deeply sampled blood TCRbeta repertoires that made up the dataset. The repertoires were released in a freely available public database meant as a resource for research on the immune response to SARS-CoV-2. Samples were obtained from the ongoing ImmuneRACE study (first 160 participants) and from over 1,000 subjects provided by 6 global collaborators. Nearly every sample came with metadata listing a de-identified subject ID, COVID-19 status, age in years and sex. Where HLA class I and class II types were available, the types were taken from metadata supplied by the sample provider, not from assay-based typing.

The collaborating institutions used their own protocols to collect whole blood in K2EDTA tubes. For TCRbeta analysis, collaborators shipped samples in one of three forms: frozen whole blood, isolated PBMCs, or DNA extracted from either of those sample types. The paper as a whole reports these results and caveats: Clinical and demographic metadata were provided uncurated, with the amount varying by source and participant.

The clonotype was recovered from a woman in her 40s with acute or convalescent COVID-19. Sequencing was carried out using peripheral blood.

The CDR3 region: CASSSPGPTNEKLFF. DNA sequence: TGTGCCAGTAGTTCCCCAGGCCCAACTAATGAAAAACTGTTTTTT. This chain joins TRBV19 to TRBJ1-4; no D gene can be assigned with confidence. CDR1 LNHDA and CDR2 SQIVND are derived from the germline V gene (reference sequence). Deletion took 5 bases off V and 0 bases off J, with a span of 10 bases between the germline ends. The CDR3 spans 15 residues, from the cysteine through the phenylalanine. Only CDR3 DNA is held: 45 bases, read in frame from base 1.